This T cell receptor (beta chain) emerged from a study of T cells in women clearing cervical HPV infection. The study's findings and limits: CIN3+ cases had significantly higher TCR repertoire richness than controls, but evenness did not differ.

Cervical HPV DNA detected by MY09/MY11 PCR, typed by dot-blot. Germline V gene data show CDR1 as SGHDT and CDR2 as YYEEEE. This CDR3 is built from 13 residues. V was clipped by 2 bases and J by 6 bases; unmatched bases: 4. Produced via immunoSEQ multiplex PCR; TCRdb's table is partial and in-frame only. The sample spans about 37,000 clones; the ten largest clones claim 1.4%. Note on this clone: Its antigen is not known. The CDR3 end lies 3 residues beyond the end of the read and is filled in from the germline J gene. The sample contains more than one DNA sequence encoding this CDR3.

The TCR was taken from a woman between 18 and 75 years old with a cervical HPV16 infection that either progressed to CIN3+ or cleared (not recorded which). The rearrangement uses TRBV5-6 and TRBJ1-2; 7 bases are shared with TRBD1. Material for sequencing was blood buffy coat. The part of the CDR3 DNA that was read is TGTGCCAGCAGCTTACGAGGGGGCGATGGC. This codes for CASSLRGGDG. The CDR3 in full is CASSLRGGDGYTF.